Shown below are 21 T cell receptor beta chains from a single sample sequenced in a study of T-cell memory formation after mild COVID-19. TCRdb used MiXCR to reprocess the 5' RACE reads, holding one entry per CDR3 protein. The sample holds fewer than 550,000 distinct CDR3 sequences, roughly 20% seen once. Sequencing was carried out using PBMCs or a T cell subset sorted from them (not recorded which). These receptors were collected from an adult woman who had mild COVID-19 (a few samples of this study predate the infection). Cell type and time point are not known.

This clonotype was counted between two and nine times. The chain carries TRBV12-3 or TRBV12-4 and TRBJ1-2, with 8 bases aligning to TRBD1. This CDR3 is built from 16 residues. V was pared by 3 bases and J by 2 bases, with 8 bases of the junction left unmatched. DNA for the CDR3: TGTGCCAGCAGTTTTGCCCGGACAGGGAGGAACTATGGCTACACCTTC. This translates into CASSFARTGRNYGYTF.

J is TRBJ2-3 and V is TRBV7-2; D is undetermined. Germline V CDR1 and CDR2: SGHTA, FQGNSA. V was cut by 3 bases and J by 3 bases, with 13 bases left in between. The CDR3 has 15 residues. The CDR3 is CASSLQGRRTDTQYF. Written as DNA, the CDR3 is TGTGCCAGCAGCTTGCAAGGACGACGGACAGATACGCAGTATTTT. Based on the CDR3 plus reference TRBV7-2 and TRBJ2-3, the full variable domain is GAGVSQSPSNKVTEKGKDVELRCDPISGHTALYWYRQSLGQGLEFLIYFQGNSAPDKSGLPSDRFSAERTGGSVSTLTIQRTQQEDSAVYLCASSLQGRRTDTQYFGPGTRLTVL.

This chain joins TRBV5-4 and TRBJ1-2, with D maybe TRBD1 (5 bases). This CDR3 has 15 amino acids. In germline, CDR1 is SGHNT, CDR2 YYREEE (reference sequence). Trimming removed 5 bases from V and 4 bases from J, with 18 bases in between. CDR3 sequence reads: CASSETVRDLYGYTF. The CDR3 nucleotides are TGTGCCAGCAGTGAGACAGTGCGCGACCTCTATGGCTACACCTTC.

This chain links TRBV9 with TRBJ1-1; 8 bases line up with TRBD1. Germline V gives CDR1 SGDLS, CDR2 YYNGEE. Unmatched junction bases numbered 9, after V lost 3 bases and J lost 5 bases. The CDR3 length is 15 residues. As DNA, the CDR3 is TGTGCCAGCAGCGCATACCGGACAGGGCGAACTGAAGCTTTCTTT. Translated: CASSAYRTGRTEAFF. Complete variable domain (other parts from reference TRBV9 and TRBJ1-1): DSGVTQTPKHLITATGQRVTLRCSPRSGDLSVYWYQQSLDQGLQFLIQYYNGEERAKGNILERFSAQQFPDLHSELNLSSLELGDSALYFCASSAYRTGRTEAFFGQGTRLTVV.

This clonotype occurred a few times. This chain joins TRBV7-6 and TRBJ2-1, with D hard to call. V shed 2 bases and J shed 0 bases, with 11 bases lying between them. The germline V gene encodes CDR1 SGHVS and CDR2 FNYEAQ. The CDR3 is made up of 16 amino acids. CDR3 residues: CASSLNPGNSYNEQFF. The CDR3 DNA sequence: TGTGCCAGCAGCTTAAATCCCGGTAACTCCTACAATGAGCAGTTCTTC.

This clonotype was seen only a few times. The chain has TRBV12-3 or TRBV12-4 and TRBJ2-5; 7 nucleotides match TRBD1. V lost 3 bases, J lost 7 bases, and 2 bases stayed unmatched. This CDR3 spans 12 amino acids. The CDR3 loop reads CASSLNRGTQYF. CDR3 DNA sequence: TGTGCCAGCAGTTTGAACAGGGGGACCCAGTACTTC.

This clonotype was seen a handful of times. This chain joins TRBV5-1 and TRBJ2-3, with TRBD2 matching over 11 bases. Looked up from germline, CDR1 is SGHRS and CDR2 is YFSETQ. V lost 5 bases to trimming and J lost 4 bases; unmatched junction nucleotides: 6. The CDR3 runs to 15 residues. DNA of the CDR3: TGCGCCAGCAGGGCAGTAGCGGGGGGGCCAGATACGCAGTATTTT. This gives the protein CASRAVAGGPDTQYF.

This clonotype has just a few counts. The chain uses TRBV4-3 and TRBJ1-4, with unresolved D. Germline CDR1 reads LGHNA; CDR2 reads YSLEER. The CDR3 runs 16 residues. V lost 0 bases and J lost 5, with 13 bases in between. The CDR3 protein is CASSQDRGVLNEKLFF. The CDR3 coding sequence is TGCGCCAGCAGCCAAGATCGCGGGGTTCTCAATGAAAAACTGTTTTTT.

This clonotype was seen more than once but under ten times. The chain is built from TRBV7-6 and TRBJ2-1; perhaps TRBD2 as D (6 bases). Germline V CDR1 and CDR2: SGHVS, FNYEAQ. CDR3 length equals 14 residues. Trimming took off 5 bases at V and 12 bases at J, with 20 bases between the two ends. The CDR3 reads CASSPGLTGDGQFF. As DNA, the CDR3 is TGTGCCAGCAGCCCGGGACTTACCGGGGATGGGCAGTTCTTC.

This clonotype was recorded at least ten times. The chain is built from TRBV2 and TRBJ2-7, with 8 bases lining up with TRBD1. The germline gives CDR1 SNHLY, CDR2 FYNNEI. Trimming at V came to 6 bases and at J to 3 bases, leaving 7 bases not matched to a gene. This CDR3 is built from 14 residues. The CDR3 is CASSDRTGHYEQYF. CDR3 nucleotides: TGTGCCAGCAGCGACCGGACAGGGCACTACGAGCAGTACTTC.

CDR3 sequence (DNA): TGCGCCAGCAGCCAAGACCCCAGGGGGAGCTCCTACGAGCAGTACTTC. Protein sequence: CASSQDPRGSSYEQYF. The rearrangement joins TRBV4-1 to TRBJ2-7, with 7 bases matching TRBD1. Germline V lookup: CDR1 MGHRA, CDR2 YSYEKL. J gave up 0 bases and V 0 bases, and 5 bases lay outside the gene matches. CDR3 length: 16 residues.

This clonotype came up many times. V gene TRBV12-3 or TRBV12-4 combines with J gene TRBJ2-7; weak D call: TRBD2 (5 bases). Between the trimmed V and J ends, which lost 0 bases and 6 bases, there was a span of 12 bases. The CDR3 runs to 14 residues. CDR3: CASSLAGGRTEQYF. CDR3 DNA sequence: TGTGCCAGCAGTTTAGCCGGAGGTAGAACCGAGCAGTACTTC.

V and J are TRBV6-2 or TRBV6-3 and TRBJ1-2; no clear D gene. The CDR3 has 12 amino acids. Germline V lookup: CDR1 MNHEY, CDR2 SVGEGT. V was cut by 5 bases and J by 8 bases, with 12 bases left in between. The CDR3 DNA follows: TGTGCCAGCAGTCGGGTTGGCGGCGGCTACACCTTC. It encodes CASSRVGGGYTF.

This clonotype has only a few counts. V usage is TRBV27 and J usage is TRBJ1-2, with 7 bases lining up with TRBD1. With V trimmed by 4 bases and J by 4 bases, 9 bases remained unmatched. The CDR3 runs to 15 residues. Per the germline V gene, CDR1 is MNHEY and CDR2 is SMNVEV (reference sequence). For the CDR3, the DNA is TGTGCCAGCAGTTCTAACCCCGGGACAGTCTATGGCTACACCTTC. This gives the protein CASSSNPGTVYGYTF.

The chain carries TRBV5-1 and TRBJ2-7, with 8 bases aligning to TRBD2. The CDR3 has 15 amino acids. V gave up 4 bases and J gave up 0 bases; unmatched junction bases: 6. Germline CDR1 is SGHRS and CDR2 is YFSETQ. CDR3 protein: CASSHSGDSSYEQYF. The CDR3 DNA reads as TGCGCCAGCAGCCATAGCGGGGATAGCTCCTACGAGCAGTACTTC.

The chain recombines TRBV4-1 with TRBJ2-1, with 9 positions matching TRBD1. The ends lost 11 bases at V and 3 bases at J; junction bases unmatched: 8. The CDR3 runs 14 residues. Germline V gene lookup returns CDR1 MGHRA and CDR2 YSYEKL. The CDR3, as DNA: TGCGCCTCTACTGGGGGACAGGGCTACAATGAGCAGTTCTTC. It yields the protein CASTGGQGYNEQFF.

This clonotype has just a few counts. The gene calls are TRBV12-3 or TRBV12-4 and TRBJ1-1; TRBD1 matches 9 bases. There are 15 residues in the CDR3. J was trimmed by 1 base and V by 5 bases; bases with no gene match: 5. The chain's CDR3 is CASSPTGGGNTEAFF. The CDR3 DNA reads TGTGCCAGCAGTCCAACAGGGGGCGGGAACACTGAAGCTTTCTTT.

This clonotype has just a few counts. V usage is TRBV3-1 and J usage is TRBJ1-1; a weak D match, TRBD1 (5 bases). This CDR3 spans 14 amino acids. CDR1 and CDR2 (germline): LGHDT, YNNKEL (reference sequence). The V end was cut by 4 bases, the J end by 4 bases, with 13 bases between. The CDR3 DNA is TGTGCCAGCAGCCCCAGGCCGGGGGGCACTGAAGCTTTCTTT. Protein sequence: CASSPRPGGTEAFF.

This clonotype was observed a handful of times. The CDR3 sequence: CSTNVVDRGKYEQYF. CDR3 DNA: TGCAGTACAAATGTGGTCGACAGGGGAAAATACGAGCAGTACTTC. V usage is TRBV20-1 and J usage is TRBJ2-7; 8 nucleotides line up with TRBD1. The V gene end was trimmed by 8 bases and the J gene end by 4 bases; junction bases not matched to a gene: 16. The CDR3 has 15 residues. Germline assignment: CDR1 DFQATT and CDR2 SNEGSKA (reference sequence).

This rearrangement joins TRBV7-2 to TRBJ2-7; TRBD2 matches 8 bases. The CDR3 is 16 amino acids. From germline, CDR1 is SGHTA and CDR2 FQGNSA. V trimming: 5 bases; J trimming: 0 bases; junction bases outside the gene matches: 9. This CDR3 reads CASSRQQRGSSYEQYF. CDR3 in DNA: TGTGCCAGCAGCCGTCAGCAGCGGGGGAGCTCCTACGAGCAGTACTTC.

This clonotype showed up just a few times. The chain uses TRBV20-1 and TRBJ2-2; D is ambiguous. V lost 2 bases, J lost 7 bases, and 11 bases lay in between. The germline V gene encodes CDR1 DFQATT and CDR2 SNEGSKA (reference sequence). The CDR3 is 13 amino acids. CDR3 sequence: CSARSQLGGELFF. CDR3 bases: TGCAGTGCTAGATCTCAGTTGGGCGGGGAGCTGTTTTTT.